This TCR beta chain was captured by sequencing in a study of CD8 T cells in Susac syndrome. Study context: At the time their blood was drawn, patients with Susac syndrome were either therapy-naive, on corticosteroids (with some of them also receiving intravenous immunoglobulin), or on intravenous immunoglobulin alone.

The authors reverse transcribed roughly 0.5 to 1 ug RNA with random hexamers. TCRdb re-called the immunoSEQ multiplex PCR reads with MiXCR, one entry per CDR3 protein. The table records approximately 210,000 distinct CDR3 sequences, 94% of them present only once. The specimen sequenced was CD4+ T cells from PBMCs. The source is a human donor with Susac syndrome.

The CDR3 DNA reads as TGTGCCAGCGACGCCCGGGACAGGGGGCGCCTAGGCGAGCAGTACTTC. Its translation is CASDARDRGRLGEQYF. The rearrangement links TRBV2 to TRBJ2-7; 12 bases fit TRBD1. This CDR3 spans 16 amino acids. CDR1 and CDR2 from the germline V gene are SNHLY and FYNNEI. The V gene end was trimmed by 8 bases and the J gene end by 6 bases; junction bases not matched to a gene: 14. Full variable domain (rest looked up from reference TRBV2 and TRBJ2-7): EPEVTQTPSHQVTQMGQEVILRCVPISNHLYFYWYRQILGQKVEFLVSFYNNEISEKSEIFDDQFSVERPDGSNFTLKIRSTKLEDSAMYFCASDARDRGRLGEQYFGPGTRLTVT.